This T cell receptor beta chain was recorded in a study of blood T cell repertoires in COVID-19. Overall study: Acute and convalescent COVID-19 samples came from the United States, Italy and Spain. Nucleic acid was either cDNA or gDNA, and it came from T cells, B-cell-depleted T cells, or PBMCs.

Libraries were prepared by immunoSEQ multiplex PCR; TCRdb keeps only in-frame clonotypes and omits some of them. The sample records fewer than 300,000 clones, approximately 86% being singletons. This clone was observed a handful of times. Germline CDR1 and CDR2: SEHNR and FQNEAQ (reference sequence). This CDR3 has 18 residues. After removal of 2 bases from V and 3 bases from J, the junction contained 13 bases not matched to a gene. The sequenced sample consisted of peripheral blood. V usage is TRBV7-9 and J usage is TRBJ2-7; 10 bases match TRBD2. This sequence originates from a woman aged 18-29 years with acute or convalescent COVID-19. CDR3 protein: CASSLKPGLAAALYEQYF. The CDR3 bases are TGTGCCAGCAGCTTAAAACCCGGACTAGCGGCAGCCCTCTACGAGCAGTACTTC.